Following are 18 T cell receptor beta chains from one sample sequenced in a study of regulatory T cells in long-lasting Graves disease. Documented time point: newly diagnosed GD, antithyroid drugs for less than 3 months. Making the TCR library involved RNA that had been extracted from PBMCs. Arm-PCR of CDR3 regions and iRepertoire HTBI primers were the basis on which TCR beta libraries were built. TCRdb analysed the multiplex PCR reads with MiXCR anew, one entry per CDR3 protein. The sample has 440,000 or so distinct CDR3 sequences; about 16% are singletons. These data are also associated with another study on T cells in Graves' hyperthyroidism and ophthalmopathy.

This sample comprised peripheral blood mononuclear cells (PBMCs), obtained at new diagnosis, from a patient treated with antithyroid drugs. All receptors derive from a woman aged 25 to 39 with Graves disease.

The rearrangement uses TRBV20-1 and TRBJ2-5; TRBD2 agrees at 7 bases. Germline V gives CDR1 DFQATT, CDR2 SNEGSKA (reference sequence). Trimming cost V 6 bases and J 5 bases; bases outside gene matches: 12. The CDR3 has 14 residues. The CDR3 loop is CSAYTGGLRETQYF. The CDR3, as DNA: TGCAGTGCCTACACGGGAGGTTTGAGGGAGACCCAGTACTTC.

This clonotype was observed at least ten times. J is TRBJ2-7 and V is TRBV28; D is unresolved. V lost 2 bases and J 4 bases, leaving 12 bases between the germline ends. CDR1 is MDHEN and CDR2 is SYDVKM in the germline V gene. There are 14 residues in the CDR3. In nucleotides, the CDR3 is TGTGCCAGCAGTTTAGCCCAGGAGAAATACGAGCAGTACTTC. Amino acid sequence: CASSLAQEKYEQYF.

There are many counts of this clonotype. The rearrangement uses TRBV27 and TRBJ2-2; TRBD1 agrees at 7 bases. The trim removed 5 bases at V and 5 bases at J, leaving 8 bases unmatched. CDR1 MNHEY and CDR2 SMNVEV come from the germline V gene (reference sequence). This CDR3 is 15 amino acids long. The CDR3 DNA follows: TGTGCCAGCAGTCGAAGGGACAGTCCAACCGGGGAGCTGTTTTTT. It translates to CASSRRDSPTGELFF.

In its sample, this clonotype was seen a few times. The chain joins TRBV5-5 to TRBJ2-7, with a weak D call TRBD2 (5 bases). The germline V gene encodes CDR1 SGHKS and CDR2 YYEKEE (reference sequence). The CDR3 runs 15 residues. Trimming shortened V by 0 bases and J by 3 bases, and 13 bases separated the two germline ends. CDR3: CASSLVGINDYEQYF. The CDR3 DNA reads as TGTGCCAGCAGCTTGGTCGGGATTAATGACTACGAGCAGTACTTC.

At least ten counts were recorded for this clonotype. In nucleotides, the CDR3 is TGTGCCAGCAGCTTACTAGCGGGAGGGGCCTACAATGAGCAGTTCTTC. Translation: CASSLLAGGAYNEQFF. The chain is built from TRBV11-2 and TRBJ2-1; 12 bases are shared with TRBD2. V lost 2 bases and J lost 2; bases outside the gene matches: 1. This CDR3 comprises 16 residues. Germline values: CDR1 SGHAT, CDR2 FQNNGV.

This clonotype came up many times. The rearrangement links TRBV30 to TRBJ1-2, with 10 nucleotides matching TRBD1. From germline, CDR1 is GTSNPN and CDR2 SVGIG (reference sequence). The CDR3 length is 16 residues. V lost 2 bases, J lost 4 bases, and 10 bases stayed unmatched. The CDR3, as DNA: TGTGCCTGGAGTTCGCCGGGACAGGGGCGGGCCTATGGCTACACCTTC. Its protein product is CAWSSPGQGRAYGYTF.

This clonotype was seen ten or more times. The chain carries TRBV11-2 and TRBJ2-4, with D possibly matching TRBD1 (6 bases). Trimming pared 5 bases from V and 1 base from J, leaving 15 bases between. This CDR3 region has 16 residues. Germline lookup yields CDR1 SGHAT and CDR2 FQNNGV. This CDR3 reads CASSPTGSRAKNIQYF. Here the CDR3 DNA reads TGTGCCAGCAGCCCAACAGGGTCCAGGGCCAAAAACATTCAGTACTTC.

This clonotype was seen at least ten times. At one end, the junction sequence differs from germline, possibly due to a read error. The chain links TRBV2 to TRBJ2-7; TRBD2 aligns across 9 bases. CDR3 length: 15 residues. In germline, CDR1 is SNHLY, CDR2 FYNNEI. The CDR3 spells CAGRRRLAEHYEQYF. CDR3 nucleotides: TGTGCCGGCAGGAGAAGACTAGCGGAACACTACGAGCAGTACTTC. The full variable domain, rest sourced from reference TRBV2 and TRBJ2-7, is EPEVTQTPSHQVTQMGQEVILRCVPISNHLYFYWYRQILGQKVEFLVSFYNNEISEKSEIFDDQFSVERPDGSNFTLKIRSTKLEDSAMYFCAGRRRLAEHYEQYFGPGTRLTVT.

This clonotype was detected a few times. The rearrangement uses TRBV4-3 and TRBJ1-1; the D gene is possibly TRBD1 (5 bases). Germline V lookup: CDR1 LGHNA, CDR2 YSLEER. The CDR3 covers 14 residues. The V gene lost 0 bases and the J gene lost 13 bases, with 18 bases spanning the gap. The CDR3 protein is CASSQDARQTDGFF. In DNA form, the CDR3 reads TGCGCCAGCAGCCAAGATGCTCGACAGACCGACGGTTTCTTT.

This clonotype has ten or more counts. V is TRBV28 and J is TRBJ2-2; 8 positions agree with TRBD1. The germline V gene encodes CDR1 MDHEN and CDR2 SYDVKM. This CDR3 region has 18 residues. Germline trimming cut 2 bases from V and 2 bases from J; bases unmatched to any gene: 10. Written as DNA, the CDR3 is TGTGCCAGCAGTTTAGACCCCAAGACAGGGGCAAACACCGGGGAGCTGTTTTTT. Protein sequence: CASSLDPKTGANTGELFF.

As concerns this clonotype: Being one base from a much bigger clone, this may be a read error. The chain uses TRBV12-3 or TRBV12-4 and TRBJ2-3; D is possibly TRBD1 (6 bases). The J call is in doubt because the DNA end fits TRBJ1-1 better. The CDR3 has 16 residues. CDR3 DNA: TGTGCCAGCAGACGTAAGGTACAGGGAGCCCCACTTCGGGCTTTCTTT. Protein: CASRRKVQGAPLRAFF.

As for this clonotype: A much larger clone is a single base away; this may be a read error. It is likely a read error, because the conserved phenylalanine at the end of the CDR3 is missing. The chain has TRBV6-2 or TRBV6-3 and TRBJ2-1; 9 nucleotides line up with TRBD2. The tail of the sequence fits TRBJ2-5 better, so the J call may be wrong. The CDR3 consists of 18 residues. Germline-derived CDR1 and CDR2 are MNHEY and SVGEGT. As DNA, the CDR3 is TGTGCCAGCAGTACATATGCGGGGGGGACTGTCAATTTCAAGACCCAGTACCTC. It translates to CASSTYAGGTVNFKTQYL.

There are many counts of this clonotype. The V and J genes are TRBV29-1 and TRBJ2-7; the D gene is possibly TRBD1 (6 bases). Looked up from germline, CDR1 is SQVTM and CDR2 is ANQGSEA. CDR3 length equals 12 residues. V was clipped by 4 bases and J by 2 bases, with 9 bases between them. CDR3 region: CSVVGDTYEQYF. CDR3 coding DNA: TGCAGCGTTGTAGGGGACACCTACGAGCAGTACTTC.

This clonotype showed up many times. The chain couples TRBV5-5 to TRBJ2-5, with 8 bases lining up with TRBD1. Unmatched junction bases numbered 7, after V lost 3 bases and J lost 3 bases. CDR3 length: 15 amino acids. Germline V gene lookup returns CDR1 SGHKS and CDR2 YYEKEE (reference sequence). CDR3 bases: TGTGCCAGCAGCTCCGGGACAGGCCTTAAAGAGACCCAGTACTTC. This translates into CASSSGTGLKETQYF.

This clonotype was observed many times. The J gene is TRBJ2-7, the V gene TRBV6-1; TRBD1 matches at 7 bases. With V trimmed by 7 bases and J by 2 bases, 5 bases remained unmatched. Germline lookup yields CDR1 MNHNS and CDR2 SASEGT. This CDR3 contains 13 residues. The CDR3 DNA follows: TGTGCCAGCAAATTGGACAGGACCTACGAGCAGTACTTC. This encodes CASKLDRTYEQYF.

Concerning this clonotype itself: A much larger clone is a single base away; this may be a read error. The chain uses TRBV20-1 and TRBJ2-1, with D unclear. Germline CDR1 is DFQATT and CDR2 is SNEGSKA (reference sequence). This CDR3 is built from 10 residues. V was trimmed by 5 bases and J by 9 bases, leaving 8 bases between them. The CDR3 DNA is TGCAGTGCTGCCGTTAGTGAGCAGTTCTTC. Its translation: CSAAVSEQFF.

This clonotype was counted a few times. The V gene is TRBV10-3, the J gene TRBJ2-2, with 7 positions matching TRBD2. The CDR3 spans 16 residues. V lost 0 bases and J lost 1; bases outside the gene matches: 2. Germline assignment: CDR1 ENHRY and CDR2 SYGVKD. The CDR3 is CAISESSGKNTGELFF. In nucleotides, the CDR3 is TGTGCCATCAGTGAGTCCAGCGGGAAGAACACCGGGGAGCTGTTTTTT.

In its sample, this clonotype was seen many times. This sequence joins TRBV3-1 and TRBJ2-1; unclear D gene. Deletions cut 2 bases from V and 8 bases from J, with 16 bases between. This CDR3 has 15 amino acids. Germline lookup yields CDR1 LGHDT and CDR2 YNNKEL (reference sequence). The CDR3 here is CASSQSLVPGDEQFF. DNA of the CDR3: TGTGCCAGCAGCCAATCCCTTGTCCCAGGTGATGAGCAGTTCTTC.